The next 18 T cell receptor beta chains were all read from a single sample in a study of technical replicates of blood from a few donors. TCRdb's copy holds only in-frame clones and misses some; the assay was immunoSEQ multiplex PCR. The sample contains 60,000 to 95,000 clones, 90% to 95% of which appear only once. The sequenced material came from T cells isolated from PBMCs. These receptors were collected from a human donor in good health. Some clones in this sample may be carry-over from other donors' samples.

This clone turned up a few times. The V and J genes are TRBV7-9 and TRBJ1-3; tentatively, D is TRBD1 (6 bases). CDR1 SEHNR and CDR2 FQNEAQ come from the germline V gene (reference sequence). The CDR3 extends over 14 amino acids. V lost 2 bases and J lost 4, with 9 bases in between. The CDR3, as DNA: TGTGCCAGCAGCTTAACAGGGTTAGGAAACACCATATATTTT. Its translation is CASSLTGLGNTIYF.

Only a few counts were recorded for this clone. The genes are TRBV7-6 and TRBJ1-5, with D uncertain. The ends were cut back, 5 bases at V and 5 bases at J, with 10 bases in the middle. Germline V gives CDR1 SGHVS, CDR2 FNYEAQ. There are 13 residues in the CDR3. In DNA form, the CDR3 reads TGTGCCAGCAGCCAAGACGGAGATCAGCCCCAGCATTTT. It encodes CASSQDGDQPQHF.

V is TRBV30 and J is TRBJ2-2; D call uncertain. This CDR3 is 15 amino acids long. Germline CDR1 is GTSNPN and CDR2 is SVGIG (reference sequence). The V end lost 3 bases, the J end lost 2 bases, and 13 bases lay between the germline ends. CDR3 loop: CAWRTLRGNTGELFF. CDR3 DNA sequence: TGTGCCTGGAGAACCCTGCGAGGCAACACCGGGGAGCTGTTTTTT.

This CDR3 is CASFYPGASGRNRWDEQFF. As DNA, the CDR3 is TGTGCCAGCTTTTACCCCGGGGCTAGCGGGAGGAACCGTTGGGATGAGCAGTTCTTC. The chain recombines TRBV5-5 with TRBJ2-1; 11 nucleotides line up with TRBD2. CDR3 length: 19 residues. J gave up 8 bases and V 7 bases, and 23 bases lay outside the gene matches. Germline V gives CDR1 SGHKS, CDR2 YYEKEE (reference sequence). Full variable domain (missing parts from reference TRBV5-5 and TRBJ2-1): DAGVTQSPTHLIKTRGQQVTLRCSPISGHKSVSWYQQVLGQGPQFIFQYYEKEERGRGNFPDRFSARQFPNYSSELNVNALLLGDSALYLCASFYPGASGRNRWDEQFFGPGTRLTVL.

The chain employs TRBV9 and TRBJ1-1; 7 bases are a match to TRBD1. Germline V gives CDR1 SGDLS, CDR2 YYNGEE. CDR3 length equals 14 residues. J lost 1 base, V lost 2 bases, and 2 bases had no gene match. Here the CDR3 DNA reads TGTGCCAGCAGCGTCCGGGACAGGAACACTGAAGCTTTCTTT. This sequence encodes CASSVRDRNTEAFF.

The chain links TRBV6-5 to TRBJ2-7; 9 positions match TRBD1. Germline CDR1 is MNHEY and CDR2 is SVGAGI. V lost 5 bases to trimming and J lost 4 bases; unmatched junction nucleotides: 9. This CDR3 contains 15 residues. CDR3 residues: CASSNVHRGLYEQYF. The CDR3 DNA reads as TGTGCCAGCAGTAACGTTCACAGGGGGCTTTACGAGCAGTACTTC.

CDR3 amino acids: CASSLKGLAGEVDTQYF. Here the CDR3 DNA reads TGTGCCAGCAGCTTAAAAGGGCTAGCGGGAGAGGTAGATACGCAGTATTTT. The chain recombines TRBV7-9 with TRBJ2-3, with 10 bases aligning to TRBD2. This CDR3 contains 17 residues. The junction had 10 bases not matched to a gene; V was cut back by 2 bases and J by 5 bases. The V gene's germline CDR1 is SEHNR and CDR2 FQNEAQ (reference sequence).

This chain joins TRBV4-2 and TRBJ2-7; 7 nucleotides align to TRBD1. Germline V gene data show CDR1 as LGHNA and CDR2 as YNFKEQ. The CDR3 spans 15 residues. J was trimmed by 0 bases and V by 4 bases; bases with no gene match: 6. The CDR3 DNA reads TGTGCCAGCAGCCCGGGACAGCAGCCCTCCTACGAGCAGTACTTC. Its translation is CASSPGQQPSYEQYF.

The V and J genes are TRBV7-6 and TRBJ2-6, with unresolved D. The CDR3 is 15 residues long. The V end lost 1 base, the J end lost 0 bases, and 4 bases lay between the germline ends. Germline V lookup: CDR1 SGHVS, CDR2 FNYEAQ. In DNA form, the CDR3 reads TGTGCCAGCAGCTTAGGTAGCTCTGGGGCCAACGTCCTGACTTTC. Translated, it gives CASSLGSSGANVLTF.

The table lists this clone with a count of one. An end of the junction differs from the germline gene, which may be a read error. The gene calls are TRBV7-7 and TRBJ2-5, with D possibly being TRBD2 (6 bases). Per germline, CDR1 SSHAT and CDR2 FNYEAQ (reference sequence). This CDR3 is 16 amino acids long. CDR3 amino acids: CASSPSRAGRQETQYF. The CDR3 DNA is TGTGCTAGCAGCCCTAGCAGGGCGGGGCGGCAAGAGACCCAGTACTTC.

The rearrangement uses TRBV30 and TRBJ2-7, with D perhaps TRBD2 (7 bases). Trimming took 3 bases from V and 3 from J, leaving 24 bases between them. The CDR3 is made up of 17 amino acids. The germline CDR1 and CDR2 sequences are GTSNPN and SVGIG (reference sequence). In DNA form, the CDR3 reads TGTGCCTGGAGCCAAGGGGGGGGGAGGTCTTACTACTACGAGCAGTACTTC. Translating it yields CAWSQGGGRSYYYEQYF.

On this clone itself: A junction boundary mismatches the germline segment, possibly from a read error. The gene calls are TRBV7-7 and TRBJ2-2, with 8 bases matching TRBD1. The CDR3 is made up of 14 amino acids. Germline CDR1 is SSHAT and CDR2 is FNYEAQ (reference sequence). The CDR3 DNA follows: TGTGCTAGCAGAACAGGGGGTTCCACCGGGGAGCTGTTTTTT. Protein product: CASRTGGSTGELFF.

This chain links TRBV5-1 with TRBJ2-5; 7 bases align to TRBD1. From germline, CDR1 is SGHRS and CDR2 YFSETQ. The CDR3 extends over 15 amino acids. V lost 0 bases and J lost 4; bases outside the gene matches: 6. The CDR3 loop reads CASSLARGRGETQYF. The CDR3 coding sequence is TGCGCCAGCAGCTTGGCCAGGGGGAGAGGAGAGACCCAGTACTTC.

The J gene is TRBJ2-5, the V gene TRBV6-6; D may be TRBD1 (5 bases). Germline CDR1 reads MNHNY; CDR2 reads SVGAGI (reference sequence). The V and J ends lost 8 bases and 5 bases respectively, with 15 bases between them. The CDR3 contains 13 residues. Here the CDR3 DNA reads TGTGCCAGCGGGGCGATGGCCCCCGAGACCCAGTACTTC. This gives the protein CASGAMAPETQYF.

This rearrangement joins TRBV12-5 to TRBJ1-5; D may be TRBD1 (6 bases). Germline CDR1 LGHNT, CDR2 FRNRAP. V lost 6 bases to trimming and J lost 5 bases, with 14 bases between them. The CDR3 sequence is 14 residues long. CDR3 coding DNA: TGTGCTAGTGGGTGGGGCAGGGGACATCAGCCCCAGCATTTT. Protein product: CASGWGRGHQPQHF.

The J gene is TRBJ2-1, the V gene TRBV27; TRBD2 aligns across 14 bases. CDR1 is MNHEY and CDR2 is SMNVEV in the germline V gene (reference sequence). J lost 7 bases, V lost 6 bases, and 2 bases had no gene match. This CDR3 comprises 14 residues. CDR3 loop: CASRRTSGGNEQFF. CDR3 sequence (DNA): TGTGCCAGCAGAAGGACTAGCGGGGGGAATGAGCAGTTCTTC.

V gene TRBV7-2 combines with J gene TRBJ2-2; D possibly corresponds to TRBD1 (6 bases). With 6 bases removed from V and 6 bases from J, the gap between germline ends came to 14 bases. Germline CDR1 and CDR2: SGHTA and FQGNSA. This CDR3 has 14 amino acids. This CDR3 reads CASSQLTGSGELFF. CDR3 nucleotide sequence: TGTGCCAGCAGTCAACTTACAGGGTCCGGGGAGCTGTTTTTT.

The chain couples TRBV5-8 to TRBJ1-2; the match to TRBD1 covers 9 bases. CDR3 size: 17 residues. Trimming took 4 bases from V and 4 from J; bases not matched to a gene: 14. Germline V lookup: CDR1 SGHTS, CDR2 YDEGEE. CDR3 region: CASSQRDRVAPVYGYTF. In nucleotides, the CDR3 is TGTGCCAGCAGCCAGAGGGACAGGGTGGCCCCTGTCTATGGCTACACCTTC.